The 3 T cell receptor beta chains below come from one sample, sequenced in a study of T cell changes during pregnancy in multiple sclerosis. Repertoires were generated with immunoSEQ multiplex PCR, while TCRdb's copy carries only in-frame clones and drops some. The table has 60,000 to 85,000 clones, approximately 90% seen once. The sample was peripheral blood, taken in the second trimester of pregnancy. The receptors shown here come from a female donor with multiple sclerosis, enrolled in a pregnancy study.

The chain employs TRBV18 and TRBJ2-1, with D perhaps TRBD2 (5 bases). Germline CDR1 and CDR2: KGHSH and LQKENI. The CDR3 has 16 residues. Trimming pared 2 bases from V and 7 bases from J, leaving 18 bases between. CDR3 DNA: TGTGCCAGCTCACCAAGGCTCAGCGGATCCGTGAATGAGCAGTTCTTC. Amino acid sequence: CASSPRLSGSVNEQFF.

This clone appeared once. This chain uses TRBV6-5 with TRBJ2-7; 10 positions match TRBD2. Germline trimming cut 8 bases from V and 0 bases from J; bases unmatched to any gene: 4. This CDR3 spans 14 amino acids. Germline V CDR1 and CDR2: MNHEY, SVGAGI. DNA of the CDR3: TGTGCCAGCGGCCGGACTAGCGGCTCCTACGAGCAGTACTTC. It specifies CASGRTSGSYEQYF.

The chain uses TRBV7-3 and TRBJ1-2, with D possibly TRBD1 on 6 matching bases. V was cut by 6 bases and J by 1 base, with 18 bases left in between. CDR1 is SGHTA, CDR2 FQGTGA, per germline. This CDR3 spans 16 amino acids. This CDR3 is CASSIGDKRDNYGYTF. The CDR3 coding sequence is TGTGCCAGCAGTATCGGGGACAAACGGGATAACTATGGCTACACCTTC.